This entry lists 12 T cell receptor beta chains sequenced from one sample in a study of blood T cells in healthy people across ages. PCR was performed a second time for about 6 to 12 cycles using a sample-barcoded 5' primer and a J-beta primer mix. One entry per CDR3 protein, called by TCRdb with MiXCR from the 5' RACE reads. The sample shows 800,000 or so distinct CDR3 sequences, around 25% of them seen only once. The data were also submitted as part of a second study, on T cells of mothers and their children.

Sequenced sample: blood. These receptors were taken from a boy aged 5-17 years in good health.

This clonotype showed up just a few times. The genes are TRBV12-3 or TRBV12-4 and TRBJ2-4; 7 nucleotides line up with TRBD1. CDR3 length equals 13 residues. V shed 2 bases, J shed 9 bases, and the junction held 4 bases outside the gene matches. The chain's CDR3 is CASSLRGQTIQYF. In DNA, the CDR3 is TGTGCCAGCAGTTTAAGGGGGCAGACCATTCAGTACTTC.

In this sample, this clonotype turned up a few times. The V and J genes are TRBV3-1 and TRBJ2-4; a weak D match, TRBD2 (5 bases). Germline V gene data show CDR1 as LGHDT and CDR2 as YNNKEL (reference sequence). The V end was cut by 3 bases, the J end by 1 base, with 13 bases between. The CDR3 spans 16 residues. CDR3 DNA: TGTGCCAGCAGCCAGGGAAGGACTTCGGCCAAAAACATTCAGTACTTC. Its protein product is CASSQGRTSAKNIQYF.

There are a few counts of this clonotype. The chain couples TRBV4-3 to TRBJ2-4; either TRBD1 or TRBD2 may fit D (6 bases each). The germline CDR1 and CDR2 sequences are LGHNA and YSLEER. With 0 bases removed from V and 0 bases from J, the gap between germline ends came to 12 bases. This CDR3 is 17 amino acids long. In nucleotides, the CDR3 is TGCGCCAGCAGCCAAGATGTCAGGGGACTAGCCAAAAACATTCAGTACTTC. It encodes CASSQDVRGLAKNIQYF.

The gene calls are TRBV29-1 and TRBJ2-4; D is unresolved. CDR1 is SQVTM, CDR2 ANQGSEA, per germline. There are 12 residues in the CDR3. Between the trimmed V and J ends, which lost 5 bases and 2 bases, there was a span of 7 bases. The CDR3 region has the DNA TGCAGCGTTCTTGAAACCAAAAACATTCAGTACTTC. Residues: CSVLETKNIQYF.

V and J are TRBV4-3 and TRBJ2-2; 8 nucleotides match TRBD1. Germline V gene lookup returns CDR1 LGHNA and CDR2 YSLEER. CDR3 length equals 16 residues. V was pared by 0 bases and J by 4 bases, with 4 bases of the junction left unmatched. The DNA for the CDR3 is TGCGCCAGCAGCCAAGATTTGACAGGGGCCACCGGGGAGCTGTTTTTT. Its translation is CASSQDLTGATGELFF.

This clonotype was detected a few times. V is TRBV20-1 and J is TRBJ2-7; TRBD2 matches 7 bases. V was pared by 0 bases and J by 2 bases, with 7 bases of the junction left unmatched. The germline V gene encodes CDR1 DFQATT and CDR2 SNEGSKA (reference sequence). The CDR3 consists of 15 residues. DNA for the CDR3: TGCAGTGCTAGAGATGGGGGGGAGGGCCCCTACGAGCAGTACTTC. Translating gives CSARDGGEGPYEQYF.

This clonotype was observed a handful of times. V usage is TRBV9 and J usage is TRBJ1-6, with a weak D call TRBD1 (5 bases). Germline CDR1 SGDLS, CDR2 YYNGEE. There are 12 residues in the CDR3. Trimming removed 4 bases from V and 8 bases from J, with 7 bases in between. CDR3 sequence reads: CASSSGDSPLHF. Here the CDR3 DNA reads TGTGCCAGCAGCTCGGGGGATTCACCCCTCCACTTT. The full variable domain, its missing parts supplied by reference TRBV9 and TRBJ1-6, is DSGVTQTPKHLITATGQRVTLRCSPRSGDLSVYWYQQSLDQGLQFLIQYYNGEERAKGNILERFSAQQFPDLHSELNLSSLELGDSALYFCASSSGDSPLHFGNGTRLTVT.

The chain employs TRBV6-2 or TRBV6-3 and TRBJ2-7; TRBD1 matches at 9 bases. Germline V CDR1 and CDR2: MNHEY, SVGEGT. Trimming cost V 2 bases and J 2 bases; bases outside gene matches: 4. CDR3 length equals 15 residues. CDR3 bases: TGTGCCAGCAGTTACCGGACAGGGGACACCTACGAGCAGTACTTC. Its translation is CASSYRTGDTYEQYF.

The J gene is TRBJ2-5, the V gene TRBV7-2, with D perhaps matching TRBD1 (6 bases). CDR1 is SGHTA and CDR2 is FQGNSA in the germline V gene. The CDR3 contains 17 residues. The V end lost 0 bases, the J end lost 1 base, and 15 bases lay between the germline ends. The CDR3 DNA follows: TGTGCCAGCAGCTTAGCCCCGGGACACCCGGGCCAAGAGACCCAGTACTTC. This encodes CASSLAPGHPGQETQYF.

The chain couples TRBV12-3 or TRBV12-4 to TRBJ2-6, with 8 bases fitting TRBD1. The junction had 12 bases not matched to a gene; V was cut back by 5 bases and J by 0 bases. The CDR3 runs 19 residues. This CDR3 is CASSRTGFGSLSGANVLTF. In nucleotides, the CDR3 is TGTGCCAGCAGTAGGACAGGGTTTGGCTCCCTCTCTGGGGCCAACGTCCTGACTTTC.

The V gene is TRBV12-3 or TRBV12-4, the J gene TRBJ1-2; the D gene is possibly TRBD1 (5 bases). This CDR3 has 15 residues. V dropped 6 bases and J dropped 3 bases, with 17 bases sitting between them. The CDR3 is CASRTARGRHYGYTF. The DNA for the CDR3 is TGTGCCAGCAGGACGGCCCGGGGGAGGCACTATGGCTACACCTTC.

V gene TRBV5-1 combines with J gene TRBJ2-2, with TRBD2 matching over 9 bases. Per the germline V gene, CDR1 is SGHRS and CDR2 is YFSETQ. The CDR3 totals 17 residues. After removal of 0 bases from V and 3 bases from J, the junction contained 6 bases not matched to a gene. As DNA, the CDR3 is TGCGCCAGCAGCTTGGGAGGCCTAGCGGGACACACCGGGGAGCTGTTTTTT. This codes for CASSLGGLAGHTGELFF.